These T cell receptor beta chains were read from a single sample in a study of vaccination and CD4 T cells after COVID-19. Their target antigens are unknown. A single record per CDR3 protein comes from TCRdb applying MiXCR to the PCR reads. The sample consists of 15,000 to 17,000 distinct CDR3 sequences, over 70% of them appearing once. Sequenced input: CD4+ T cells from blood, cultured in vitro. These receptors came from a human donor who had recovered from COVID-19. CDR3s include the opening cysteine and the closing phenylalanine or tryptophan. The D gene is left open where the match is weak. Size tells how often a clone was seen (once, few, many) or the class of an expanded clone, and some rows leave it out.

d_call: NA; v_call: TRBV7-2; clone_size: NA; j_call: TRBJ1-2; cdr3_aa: CASSPSIDRPTNYGYTF; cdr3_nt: TGTGCCAGCAGCCCCTCCATTGACAGACCCACTAACTATGGCTACACCTTC
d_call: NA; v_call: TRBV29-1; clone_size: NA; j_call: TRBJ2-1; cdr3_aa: CSLSRGSSYNEQFF; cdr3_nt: TGCAGCCTATCTAGGGGGAGCTCCTACAATGAGCAGTTCTTC
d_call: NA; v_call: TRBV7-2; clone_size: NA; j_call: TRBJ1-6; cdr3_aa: CASSLAVLGDSPLHF; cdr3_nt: TGTGCCAGCAGCTTAGCCGTCCTGGGGGACTCACCCCTCCACTTT
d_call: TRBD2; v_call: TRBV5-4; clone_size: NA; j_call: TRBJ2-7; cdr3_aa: CASSLVAGEGSYEQYF; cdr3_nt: TGTGCCAGCAGCCTGGTGGCGGGAGAAGGGTCCTACGAGCAGTACTTC
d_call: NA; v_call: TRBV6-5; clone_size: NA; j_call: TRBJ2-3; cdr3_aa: CASSYSISGFFTDTQYF; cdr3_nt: TGTGCCAGCAGTTACTCGATATCGGGGTTTTTTACAGATACGCAGTATTTT
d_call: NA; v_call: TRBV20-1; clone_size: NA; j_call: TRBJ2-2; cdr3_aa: CSARVDQRGTGELFF; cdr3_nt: TGCAGTGCTAGAGTGGACCAGCGAGGCACCGGGGAGCTGTTTTTT
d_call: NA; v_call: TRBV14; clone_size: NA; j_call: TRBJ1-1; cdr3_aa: CASSQLGRTSEAFF; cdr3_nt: TGTGCCAGCAGCCAACTAGGACGGACCTCCGAAGCTTTCTTT
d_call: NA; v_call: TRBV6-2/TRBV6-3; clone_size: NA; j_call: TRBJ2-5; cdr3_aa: CASSYTGRSVETQYF; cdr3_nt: TGTGCCAGCAGTTACACCGGACGGTCGGTAGAGACCCAGTACTTC
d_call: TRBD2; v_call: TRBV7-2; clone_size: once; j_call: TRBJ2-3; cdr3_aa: CASSLVPWVGRANTDTQYF; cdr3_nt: TGTGCCAGCAGCTTAGTCCCATGGGTCGGGAGGGCCAATACAGATACGCAGTATTTT
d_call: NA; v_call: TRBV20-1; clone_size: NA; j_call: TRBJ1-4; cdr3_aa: CSASGELDEKLFF; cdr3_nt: TGCAGTGCTAGTGGGGAACTCGATGAAAAACTGTTTTTT
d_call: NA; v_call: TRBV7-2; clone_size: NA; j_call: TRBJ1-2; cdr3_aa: CASSLGLGPRYGYTF; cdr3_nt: TGTGCCAGCAGCTTAGGGTTAGGCCCACGGTATGGCTACACCTTC
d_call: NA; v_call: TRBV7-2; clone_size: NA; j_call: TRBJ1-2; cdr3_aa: CASSLGWEDGYTF; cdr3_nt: TGTGCCAGCAGCTTAGGATGGGAAGATGGCTACACCTTC
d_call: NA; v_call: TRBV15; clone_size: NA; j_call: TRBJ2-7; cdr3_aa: CATSRDPKNSYEQYF; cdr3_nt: TGTGCCACCAGCAGAGATCCGAAGAATTCCTACGAGCAGTACTTC
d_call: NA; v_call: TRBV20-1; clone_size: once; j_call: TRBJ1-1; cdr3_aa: CSARGGWQGAFF; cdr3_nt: TGCAGTGCTAGAGGGGGTTGGCAGGGAGCTTTCTTT
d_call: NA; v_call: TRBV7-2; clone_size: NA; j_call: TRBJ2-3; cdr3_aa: CASSLRDGYSDTQYF; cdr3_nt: TGTGCCAGCAGCCTGCGGGACGGGTATTCAGATACGCAGTATTTT
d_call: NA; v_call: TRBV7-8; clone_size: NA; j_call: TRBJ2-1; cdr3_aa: CASSSDRYNEQFF; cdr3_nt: TGTGCCAGCAGTTCCGACAGGTACAATGAGCAGTTCTTC
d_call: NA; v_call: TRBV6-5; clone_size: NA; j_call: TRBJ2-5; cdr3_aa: CASSYTITGYQETQYF; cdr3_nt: TGTGCCAGCAGTTACACCATAACAGGGTACCAAGAGACCCAGTACTTC
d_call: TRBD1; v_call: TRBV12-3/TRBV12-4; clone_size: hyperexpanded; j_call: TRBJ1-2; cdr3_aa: CASRPGQGVSFYGYTF; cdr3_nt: TGTGCCAGCAGACCGGGACAGGGGGTTTCTTTCTATGGCTACACCTTC
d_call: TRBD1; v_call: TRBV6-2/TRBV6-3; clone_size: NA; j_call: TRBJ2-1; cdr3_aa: CASRLDRGRYNEQFF; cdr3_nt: TGTGCCAGCAGACTAGACAGGGGGCGTTACAATGAGCAGTTCTTC
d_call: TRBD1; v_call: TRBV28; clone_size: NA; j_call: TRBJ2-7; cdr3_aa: CASSIARTGVGEQYF; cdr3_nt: TGTGCCAGCAGCATAGCTCGGACAGGGGTGGGCGAGCAGTACTTC
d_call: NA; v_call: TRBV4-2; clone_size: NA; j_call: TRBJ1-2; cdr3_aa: CASSRLPPYNYGYTF; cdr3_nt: TGTGCCAGCAGCCGACTGCCACCGTATAACTATGGCTACACCTTC
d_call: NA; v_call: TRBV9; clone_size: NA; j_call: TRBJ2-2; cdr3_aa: CASSPTRLRTGELFF; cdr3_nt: TGTGCCAGCAGCCCGACAAGGTTGCGGACCGGGGAGCTGTTTTTT
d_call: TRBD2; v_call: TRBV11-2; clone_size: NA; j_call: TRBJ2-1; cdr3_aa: CASSPNGLAGGGSYNEQFF; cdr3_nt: TGTGCCAGCAGCCCCAACGGGCTAGCGGGAGGAGGCTCCTACAATGAGCAGTTCTTC
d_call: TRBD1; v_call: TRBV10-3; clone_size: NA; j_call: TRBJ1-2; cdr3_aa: CAIRKLGQGKSGYGYTF; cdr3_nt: TGTGCCATCAGGAAACTGGGACAGGGTAAGAGCGGCTATGGCTACACCTTC
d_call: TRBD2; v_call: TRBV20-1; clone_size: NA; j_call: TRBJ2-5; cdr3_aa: CSARDWGAGGGETQYF; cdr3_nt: TGCAGTGCTAGAGATTGGGGAGCGGGAGGAGGGGAGACCCAGTACTTC
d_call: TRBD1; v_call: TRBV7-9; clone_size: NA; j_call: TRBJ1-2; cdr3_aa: CASSPRTGGNGYTF; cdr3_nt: TGTGCCAGCAGCCCTCGGACAGGGGGGAATGGCTACACCTTC
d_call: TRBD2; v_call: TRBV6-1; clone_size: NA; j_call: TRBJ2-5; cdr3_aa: CASSNGGGGQETQYF; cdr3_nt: TGTGCCAGCAGTAACGGGGGGGGAGGTCAAGAGACCCAGTACTTC
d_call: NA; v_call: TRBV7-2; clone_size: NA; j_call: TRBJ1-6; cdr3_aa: CASSLNWGAGSPLHF; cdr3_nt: TGTGCCAGCAGCCTGAATTGGGGCGCAGGTTCACCCCTCCACTTT
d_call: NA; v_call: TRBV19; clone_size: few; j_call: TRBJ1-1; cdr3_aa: CASNLVRKGGTEAFF; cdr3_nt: TGTGCCAGTAATCTAGTCCGAAAAGGGGGCACTGAAGCTTTCTTT
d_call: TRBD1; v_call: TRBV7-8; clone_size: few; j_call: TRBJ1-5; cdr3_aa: CASSFQGDQPQHF; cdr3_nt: TGTGCCAGCAGCTTCCAGGGGGATCAGCCCCAGCATTTT
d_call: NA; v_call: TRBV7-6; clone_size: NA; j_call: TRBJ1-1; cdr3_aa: CASSLRAGDTEAFF; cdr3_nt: TGTGCCAGCAGCCTAAGAGCAGGGGACACTGAAGCTTTCTTT
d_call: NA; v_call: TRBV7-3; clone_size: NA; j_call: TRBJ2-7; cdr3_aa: CASSLRGDLGYEQYF; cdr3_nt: TGTGCCAGCAGCTTAAGAGGGGACCTCGGCTACGAGCAGTACTTC
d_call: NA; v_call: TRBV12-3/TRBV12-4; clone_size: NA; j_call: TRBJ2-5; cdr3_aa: CASSRTRWQETQYF; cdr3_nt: TGTGCCAGCAGCCGGACTCGGTGGCAAGAGACCCAGTACTTC